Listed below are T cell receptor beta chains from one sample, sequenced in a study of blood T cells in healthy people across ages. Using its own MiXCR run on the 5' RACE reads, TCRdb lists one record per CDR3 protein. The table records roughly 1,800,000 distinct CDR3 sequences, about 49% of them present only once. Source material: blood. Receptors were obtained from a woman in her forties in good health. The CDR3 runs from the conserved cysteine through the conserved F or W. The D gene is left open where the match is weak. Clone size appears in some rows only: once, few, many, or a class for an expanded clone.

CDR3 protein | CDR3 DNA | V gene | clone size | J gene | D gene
CASSLSERGFSYEQYF | TGTGCCAGCAGTTTATCGGAGCGGGGCTTCTCCTACGAGCAGTACTTC | TRBV27 | . | TRBJ2-7 | TRBD2
CASSLRPGQKVSGANVMTF | TGTGCCAGCAGTCTCAGACCGGGACAGAAAGTCTCTGGGGCCAACGTCATGACTTTC | TRBV6-2/TRBV6-3 | . | TRBJ2-6 | TRBD1
CASSQRQGTDTQYF | TGCGCCAGCAGCCAGAGACAGGGTACAGATACGCAGTATTTT | TRBV4-1 | many | TRBJ2-3 | TRBD1
CASSYDRLEGYTF | TGTGCCAGCAGTTACGACAGACTCGAGGGCTACACCTTC | TRBV6-5 | . | TRBJ1-2 | .
CASSPVGRSSYNSPLHF | TGTGCCAGCAGCCCGGTGGGCAGGAGCTCCTATAATTCACCCCTCCACTTT | TRBV27 | . | TRBJ1-6 | .
CASSLTEHNEKLFF | TGTGCCAGCAGTTTGACAGAACATAATGAAAAACTGTTTTTT | TRBV12-3/TRBV12-4 | . | TRBJ1-4 | .
CASRRQGINEKLFF | TGTGCCAGCAGAAGGCAGGGCATTAATGAAAAACTGTTTTTT | TRBV27 | . | TRBJ1-4 | .
CASSPNAGYNEQFF | TGTGCCAGCAGCCCCAACGCAGGCTACAATGAGCAGTTCTTC | TRBV7-2 | . | TRBJ2-1 | .
CASSQGVEGFYEQYF | TGTGCCAGCAGCCAAGGGGTCGAGGGTTTCTACGAGCAGTACTTC | TRBV3-1 | few | TRBJ2-7 | .
CASSPPFSNTEAFF | TGTGCCAGCAGTCCACCGTTTTCGAACACTGAAGCTTTCTTT | TRBV6-5 | . | TRBJ1-1 | .
CAISDLLAGGPNEQYF | TGTGCCATCAGTGACCTCCTAGCGGGGGGGCCCAATGAGCAGTACTTC | TRBV10-3 | . | TRBJ2-4 | TRBD2
CASSYPKGQGARDEQFF | TGTGCCAGCAGTTACCCCAAAGGACAGGGGGCTAGGGATGAGCAGTTCTTC | TRBV6-6 | . | TRBJ2-1 | TRBD1
CASTPDRERGRVRGYTF | TGTGCCAGCACCCCGGATAGGGAACGGGGGAGAGTGCGTGGCTACACCTTC | TRBV6-6 | . | TRBJ1-2 | .
CASSWERTGLNYGYTF | TGTGCCAGCAGTTGGGAACGGACAGGGCTGAACTATGGCTACACCTTC | TRBV6-2/TRBV6-3 | . | TRBJ1-2 | TRBD1
CASSPGTGLDFSYEQYF | TGTGCCAGCTCACCGGGAACAGGGCTCGACTTCTCCTACGAGCAGTACTTC | TRBV18 | . | TRBJ2-7 | .
CATSTGDYNEQFF | TGTGCCACCAGCACAGGGGACTACAATGAGCAGTTCTTC | TRBV15 | . | TRBJ2-1 | .
CASSQENPGDTQYF | TGCGCCAGCAGCCAAGAAAACCCCGGAGATACGCAGTATTTT | TRBV4-3 | . | TRBJ2-3 | .
CASSPKLAAYEQYF | TGTGCCAGCAGTCCTAAACTAGCCGCCTACGAGCAGTACTTC | TRBV27 | . | TRBJ2-7 | .
CGAAREGPGELFF | TGCGGGGCCGCTAGGGAGGGCCCCGGGGAGCTGTTTTTT | TRBV29-1 | . | TRBJ2-2 | TRBD2
CSANDVGTTNEKLFF | TGCAGTGCTAATGACGTGGGGACAACTAATGAAAAACTGTTTTTT | TRBV20-1 | . | TRBJ1-4 | .
CSVEREADTQYF | TGCAGCGTTGAGCGGGAGGCAGATACGCAGTATTTT | TRBV29-1 | . | TRBJ2-3 | TRBD2
CSAREPRAGYNEQFF | TGCAGTGCTAGAGAACCGCGAGCGGGGTACAATGAGCAGTTCTTC | TRBV20-1 | . | TRBJ2-1 | TRBD2
CASSAYTGSRETQYF | TGTGCCAGCAGCGCATATACAGGGAGTCGGGAGACCCAGTACTTC | TRBV9 | . | TRBJ2-5 | .
CASSPYYEQYF | TGTGCCAGCAGTCCCTACTACGAGCAGTACTTC | TRBV12-3/TRBV12-4 | many | TRBJ2-7 | .
CASSHGTGIANYGYTF | TGTGCCAGCAGCCACGGGACAGGGATCGCTAACTATGGCTACACCTTC | TRBV3-1 | . | TRBJ1-2 | TRBD1
CASSSFTSSYNEQFF | TGTGCCAGCAGTTCCTTTACCAGCTCCTACAATGAGCAGTTCTTC | TRBV28 | . | TRBJ2-1 | .
CASSLDSRLRDYYGYTF | TGTGCCAGCAGCTTAGATTCGCGGCTCAGGGATTACTATGGCTACACCTTC | TRBV11-2 | . | TRBJ1-2 | .
CASRARDRDSGANVLTF | TGCGCCAGCAGAGCTCGGGACAGAGACTCTGGGGCCAACGTCCTGACTTTC | TRBV5-1 | . | TRBJ2-6 | TRBD1
CASSSQRTGRDTQYF | TGTGCCAGCAGCTCCCAGCGGACAGGGAGGGATACGCAGTATTTT | TRBV7-2 | . | TRBJ2-3 | TRBD1
CASSSSLGTVPYEQYF | TGTGCCAGCAGCTCTTCCTTAGGAACGGTCCCTTACGAGCAGTACTTC | TRBV11-2 | . | TRBJ2-7 | .
CSARGRVNSYEQYF | TGCAGTGCTAGAGGCAGGGTGAATTCCTACGAGCAGTACTTC | TRBV20-1 | . | TRBJ2-7 | .
CSASAVGTDANYGYTF | TGCAGTGCTAGCGCTGTCGGGACAGATGCCAACTATGGCTACACCTTC | TRBV20-1 | few | TRBJ1-2 | TRBD1
CATSDPGGGGADTQYF | TGTGCCACCAGTGACCCCGGGGGCGGGGGGGCCGATACGCAGTATTTT | TRBV24-1 | . | TRBJ2-3 | TRBD2
CASGDYEQFF | TGTGCCAGCGGAGATTACGAGCAGTTCTTC | TRBV28 | . | TRBJ2-1 | .